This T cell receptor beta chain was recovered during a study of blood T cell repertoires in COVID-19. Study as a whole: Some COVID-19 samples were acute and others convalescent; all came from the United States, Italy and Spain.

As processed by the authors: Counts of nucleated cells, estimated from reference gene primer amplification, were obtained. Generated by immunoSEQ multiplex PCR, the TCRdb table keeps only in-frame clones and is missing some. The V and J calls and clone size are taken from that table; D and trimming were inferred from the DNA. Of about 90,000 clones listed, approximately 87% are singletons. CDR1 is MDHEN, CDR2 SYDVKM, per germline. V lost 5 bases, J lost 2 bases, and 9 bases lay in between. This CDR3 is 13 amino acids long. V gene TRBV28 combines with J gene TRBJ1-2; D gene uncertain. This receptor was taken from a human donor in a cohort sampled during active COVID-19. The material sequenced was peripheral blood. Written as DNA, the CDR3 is TGTGCCAGCAGTAGCTCCGAGAACTATGGCTACACCTTC. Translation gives CASSSSENYGYTF.